The T cell receptor beta chain under discussion was sequenced for a study of identical twins. V gave up 2 bases and J gave up 1 base, with 9 bases separating them. This CDR3 comprises 15 residues. TCRdb called the 5' RACE reads again in MiXCR, with one record for every CDR3 protein. The data show about 530,000 distinct CDR3 sequences, 12% to 15% seen once. In this sample, this clonotype turned up many times. These data are also associated with another study on yellow fever vaccine responses in identical twins.

The sequenced sample was CD4+ T cells sorted from blood. This clonotype originated in a woman between 18 and 29 years old in good health. The chain couples TRBV12-3 or TRBV12-4 to TRBJ1-5; no clear D. The CDR3 bases are TGTGCCAGCAGTTTAAAGGGTATCAGCAATCAGCCCCAGCATTTT. It specifies CASSLKGISNQPQHF.